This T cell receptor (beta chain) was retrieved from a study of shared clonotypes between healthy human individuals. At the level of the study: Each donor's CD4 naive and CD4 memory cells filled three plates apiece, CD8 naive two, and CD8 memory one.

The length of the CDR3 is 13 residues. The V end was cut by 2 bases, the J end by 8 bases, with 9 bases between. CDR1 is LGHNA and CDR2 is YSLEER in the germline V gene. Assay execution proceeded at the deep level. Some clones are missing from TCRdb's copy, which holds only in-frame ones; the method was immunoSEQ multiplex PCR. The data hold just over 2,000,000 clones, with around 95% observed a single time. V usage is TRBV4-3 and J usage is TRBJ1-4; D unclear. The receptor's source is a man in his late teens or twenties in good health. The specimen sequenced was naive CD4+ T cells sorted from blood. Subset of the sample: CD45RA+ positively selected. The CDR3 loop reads CASSQLIREKLFF. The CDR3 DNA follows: TGCGCCAGCAGCCAACTTATCCGAGAAAAACTGTTTTTT.